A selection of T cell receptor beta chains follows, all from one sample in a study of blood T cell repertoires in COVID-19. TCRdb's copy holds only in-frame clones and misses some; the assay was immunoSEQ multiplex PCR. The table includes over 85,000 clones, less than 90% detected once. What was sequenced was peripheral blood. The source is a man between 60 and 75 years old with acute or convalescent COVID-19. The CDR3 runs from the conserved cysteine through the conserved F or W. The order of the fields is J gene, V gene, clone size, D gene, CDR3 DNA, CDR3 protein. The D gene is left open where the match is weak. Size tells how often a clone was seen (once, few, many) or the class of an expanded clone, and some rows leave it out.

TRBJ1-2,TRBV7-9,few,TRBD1,TGTGCCAGCAGCTTAGCCGACAGGGGGCGTATTGGCTACACCTTC,CASSLADRGRIGYTF
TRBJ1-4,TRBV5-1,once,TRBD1,TGCGCCAGCAGCTTTACAGGGGTAGAAGAAAAACTGTTTTTT,CASSFTGVEEKLFF
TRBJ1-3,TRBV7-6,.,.,TGTGCCAGCAGCTTAGCTCACTCTGGAAACACCATATATTTT,CASSLAHSGNTIYF
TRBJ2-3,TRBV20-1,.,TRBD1,TGCAGTGCTAGTTCGTGGGGGACAGGACGCACAGATACGCAGTATTTT,CSASSWGTGRTDTQYF
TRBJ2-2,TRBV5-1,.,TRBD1,TGCGCCAGCAGCTTACAGGGGGCCGACACCGGGGAGCTGTTTTTT,CASSLQGADTGELFF
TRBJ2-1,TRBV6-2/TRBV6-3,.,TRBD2,TGTGCCAGCAGTCCGGGACTAGTACAGTTCTTC,CASSPGLVQFF
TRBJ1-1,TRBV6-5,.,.,TGTGCCAGCAGTTACTCGAGTCAGCGAAACACTGAAGCTTTCTTT,CASSYSSQRNTEAFF
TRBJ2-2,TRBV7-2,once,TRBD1,TGTGCCAGCAGCCCCGGACAGGGTAGGGCCGGGGAGCTGTTTTTT,CASSPGQGRAGELFF
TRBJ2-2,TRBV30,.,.,TGTGCCTGGAGTGTACTAAGAGTAACCGGGGAGCTGTTTTTT,CAWSVLRVTGELFF
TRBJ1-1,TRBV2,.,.,TGTGCCAGCAGTGAAGCGCTACGGGGCACTGAAGCTTTCTTT,CASSEALRGTEAFF
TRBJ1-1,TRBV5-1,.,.,TGCGCCAGCAGCCGGGGGAACACTGAAGCTTTCTTT,CASSRGNTEAFF
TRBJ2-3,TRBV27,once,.,TGTGCCAGCAGTTCCCCCCAAATGGCCCAGTATACGCAGTATTTT,CASSSPQMAQYTQYF
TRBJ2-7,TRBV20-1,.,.,TGCAGTGCTAGTTTGCAGAACTACGAGCAGTACTTC,CSASLQNYEQYF
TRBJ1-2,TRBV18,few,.,TGTGCCAGCTCACCAAATCAGGTCCGAACAGGAACGGATGGCTACACCTTC,CASSPNQVRTGTDGYTF
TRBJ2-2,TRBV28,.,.,TGTGCCAGCAGACGAAGACCGACGGGGAACACCGGGGAGCTGTTTTTT,CASRRRPTGNTGELFF
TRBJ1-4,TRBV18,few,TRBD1,TGTGCCAGCTCACCTGGGACAGCAAATGAAAAACTGTTTTTT,CASSPGTANEKLFF
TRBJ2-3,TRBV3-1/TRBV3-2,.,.,TGTGCCAGCAGCCCAACACGAGCGGCCAGCACAGATACGCAGTATTTT,CASSPTRAASTDTQYF
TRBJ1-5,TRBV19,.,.,TGTGCCAGTAGTATACCGAGACAGGTTTCGGGGCAGCCCCAGCATTTT,CASSIPRQVSGQPQHF
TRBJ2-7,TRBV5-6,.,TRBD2,TGTGCCAGCAGCGCAGAACCTAGCGGGAGGGCTTACGAGCAGTACTTC,CASSAEPSGRAYEQYF
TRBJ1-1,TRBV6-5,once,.,TGTGCCAGCAGTTACTCGAGTGTGAACACTGAAGCTTTCTTT,CASSYSSVNTEAFF
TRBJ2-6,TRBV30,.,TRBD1,TGCGTAACGCAGGGGGATCCCTCTGGGGCCAACGTCCTGACTTTC,CVTQGDPSGANVLTF
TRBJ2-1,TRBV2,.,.,TGTGCCAGCAGTGACCAGGGGAAAGTGAAGACGAATGAGCAGTTCTTC,CASSDQGKVKTNEQFF
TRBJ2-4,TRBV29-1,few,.,TGCAGCGTTAGACAGACACTAGCCAAAAACATTCAGTACTTC,CSVRQTLAKNIQYF
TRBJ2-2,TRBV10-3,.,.,TGTGCCATCAGTGTTCGGGGGACCGCGAACACCGGGGAGCTGTTTTTT,CAISVRGTANTGELFF